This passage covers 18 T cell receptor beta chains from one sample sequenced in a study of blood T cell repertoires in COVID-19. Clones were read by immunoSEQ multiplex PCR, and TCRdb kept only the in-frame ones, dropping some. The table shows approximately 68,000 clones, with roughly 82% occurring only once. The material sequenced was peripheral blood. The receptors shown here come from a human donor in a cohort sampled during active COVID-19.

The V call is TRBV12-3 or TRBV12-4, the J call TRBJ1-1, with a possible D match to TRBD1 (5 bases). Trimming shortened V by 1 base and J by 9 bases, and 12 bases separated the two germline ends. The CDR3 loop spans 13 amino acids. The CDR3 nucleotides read TGTGCCAGCAGTTTAGGGACACGACAACAAGCTTTCTTT. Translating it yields CASSLGTRQQAFF.

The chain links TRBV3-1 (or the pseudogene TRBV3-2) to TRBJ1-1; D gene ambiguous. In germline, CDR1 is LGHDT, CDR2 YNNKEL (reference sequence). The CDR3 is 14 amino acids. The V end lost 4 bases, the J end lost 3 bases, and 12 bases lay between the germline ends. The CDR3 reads CASSPSGGDTEAFF. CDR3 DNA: TGTGCCAGCAGCCCCTCCGGTGGAGACACTGAAGCTTTCTTT.

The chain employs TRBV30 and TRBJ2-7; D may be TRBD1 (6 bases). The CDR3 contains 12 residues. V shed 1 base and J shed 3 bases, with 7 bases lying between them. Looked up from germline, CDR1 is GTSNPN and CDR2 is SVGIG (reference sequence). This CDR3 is CAWSEQGYEQYF. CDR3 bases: TGTGCCTGGAGTGAACAGGGCTACGAGCAGTACTTC.

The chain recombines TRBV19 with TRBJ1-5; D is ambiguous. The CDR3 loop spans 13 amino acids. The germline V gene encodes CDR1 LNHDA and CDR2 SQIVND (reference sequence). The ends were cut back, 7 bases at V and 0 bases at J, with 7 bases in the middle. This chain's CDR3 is CASKDYSNQPQHF. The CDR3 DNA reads TGTGCCAGTAAGGACTATAGCAATCAGCCCCAGCATTTT.

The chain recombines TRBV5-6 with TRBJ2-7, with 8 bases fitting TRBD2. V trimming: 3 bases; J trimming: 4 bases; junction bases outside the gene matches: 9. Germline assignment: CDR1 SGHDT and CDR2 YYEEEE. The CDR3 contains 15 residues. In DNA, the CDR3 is TGTGCCAGCAGCTATGGACTAGCTTTATCATACGAGCAGTACTTC. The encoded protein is CASSYGLALSYEQYF.

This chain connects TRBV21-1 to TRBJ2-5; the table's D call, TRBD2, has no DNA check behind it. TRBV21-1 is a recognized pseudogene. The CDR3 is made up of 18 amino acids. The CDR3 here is CASSRWTSGGGFQETQYF. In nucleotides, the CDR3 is TGTGCCAGCAGCAGATGGACTAGCGGGGGGGGATTTCAAGAGACCCAGTACTTC.

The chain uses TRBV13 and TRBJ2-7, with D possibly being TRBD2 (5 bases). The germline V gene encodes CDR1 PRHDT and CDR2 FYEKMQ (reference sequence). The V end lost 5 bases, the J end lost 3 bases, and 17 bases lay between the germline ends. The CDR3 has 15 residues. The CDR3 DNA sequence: TGTGCCAGCAGCCTCGGCGGGCAGGACTTCTACGAGCAGTACTTC. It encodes CASSLGGQDFYEQYF.

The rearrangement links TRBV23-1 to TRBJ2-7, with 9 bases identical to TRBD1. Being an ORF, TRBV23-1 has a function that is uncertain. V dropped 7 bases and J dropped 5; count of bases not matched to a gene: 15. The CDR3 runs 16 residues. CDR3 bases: TGCGCCAGCAATGGTGCTTCCCGGGACAGGGTCCACGAGCAGTACTTC. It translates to CASNGASRDRVHEQYF.

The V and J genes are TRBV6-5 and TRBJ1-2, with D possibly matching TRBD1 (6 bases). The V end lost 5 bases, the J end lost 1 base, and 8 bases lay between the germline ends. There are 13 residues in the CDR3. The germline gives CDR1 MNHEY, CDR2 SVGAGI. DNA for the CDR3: TGTGCCAGCAGTCTGGACAGTAACTATGGCTACACCTTC. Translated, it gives CASSLDSNYGYTF.

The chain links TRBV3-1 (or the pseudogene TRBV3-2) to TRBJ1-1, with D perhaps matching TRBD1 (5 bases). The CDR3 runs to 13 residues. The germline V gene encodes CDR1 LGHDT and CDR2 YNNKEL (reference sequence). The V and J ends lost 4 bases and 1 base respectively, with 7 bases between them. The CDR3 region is CASSRGGNTEAFF. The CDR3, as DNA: TGTGCCAGCAGCCGGGGGGGGAACACTGAAGCTTTCTTT.

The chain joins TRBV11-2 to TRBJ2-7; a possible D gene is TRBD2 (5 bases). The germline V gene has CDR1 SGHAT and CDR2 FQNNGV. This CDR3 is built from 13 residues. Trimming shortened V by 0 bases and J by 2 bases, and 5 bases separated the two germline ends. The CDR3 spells CASSLELAYEQYF. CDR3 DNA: TGTGCCAGCAGCTTAGAACTAGCCTACGAGCAGTACTTC.

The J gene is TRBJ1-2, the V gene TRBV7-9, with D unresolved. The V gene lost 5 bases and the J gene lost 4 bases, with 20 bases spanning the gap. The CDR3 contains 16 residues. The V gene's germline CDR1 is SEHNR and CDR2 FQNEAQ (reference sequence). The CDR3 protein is CASSPNRALGGYGYTF. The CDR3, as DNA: TGTGCCAGCAGCCCGAATAGGGCCCTGGGAGGCTATGGCTACACCTTC.

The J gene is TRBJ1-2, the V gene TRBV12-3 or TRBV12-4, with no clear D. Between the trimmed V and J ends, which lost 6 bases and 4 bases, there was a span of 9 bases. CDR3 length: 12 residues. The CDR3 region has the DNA TGTGCCAGCAGCCCGACTCGCTATGGCTACACCTTC. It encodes CASSPTRYGYTF.

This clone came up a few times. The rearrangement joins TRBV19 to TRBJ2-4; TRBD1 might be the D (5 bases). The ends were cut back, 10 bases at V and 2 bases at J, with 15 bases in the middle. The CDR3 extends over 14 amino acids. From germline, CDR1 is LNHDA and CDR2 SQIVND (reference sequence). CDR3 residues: CAKNSRATKNIQYF. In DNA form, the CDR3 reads TGTGCCAAAAACAGCAGGGCGACCAAAAACATTCAGTACTTC.

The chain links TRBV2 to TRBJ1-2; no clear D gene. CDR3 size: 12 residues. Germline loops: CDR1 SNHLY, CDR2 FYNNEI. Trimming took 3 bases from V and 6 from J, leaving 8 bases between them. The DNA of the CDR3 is TGTGCCAGCAGTGATAACGGGAATGGCTACACCTTC. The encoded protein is CASSDNGNGYTF.

Here the CDR3 reads CASSPAGGWDTEAFF. DNA for the CDR3: TGTGCCAGCTCACCAGCAGGGGGCTGGGACACTGAAGCTTTCTTT. The V and J genes are TRBV18 and TRBJ1-1, with 8 nucleotides matching TRBD1. V dropped 2 bases and J dropped 3; count of bases not matched to a gene: 5. Germline V gene sequence: CDR1 KGHSH, CDR2 LQKENI. The CDR3 has 15 amino acids.

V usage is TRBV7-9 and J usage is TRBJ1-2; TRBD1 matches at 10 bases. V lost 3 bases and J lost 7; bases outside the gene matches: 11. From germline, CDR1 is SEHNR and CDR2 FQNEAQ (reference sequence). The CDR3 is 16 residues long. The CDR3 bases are TGTGCCAGCAGCTTCCCCGACAGGGGGCGAGGATTTGGCTACACCTTC. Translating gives CASSFPDRGRGFGYTF.

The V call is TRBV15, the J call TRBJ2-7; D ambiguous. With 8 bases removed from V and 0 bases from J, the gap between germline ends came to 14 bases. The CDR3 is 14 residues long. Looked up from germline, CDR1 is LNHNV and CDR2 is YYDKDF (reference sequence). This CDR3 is CATGSQLSSYEQYF. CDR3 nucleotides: TGTGCCACCGGTTCGCAGTTAAGCTCCTACGAGCAGTACTTC.